This T cell receptor beta chain was profiled in a study of shared clonotypes between healthy human individuals. Findings of the study overall: Only blood samples were collected, and tissue repertoires likely differ. Naive CD4 clonotypes were shared across several donors at 4.5% to 6.5%.

Looked up from germline, CDR1 is MGHDK and CDR2 is SYGVNS. V was trimmed by 6 bases and J by 1 base, leaving 12 bases between them. The CDR3 runs to 15 residues. This clone has only one observation. Its antigen remains unidentified. Replicate PCRs from sorted subsets contained roughly 190 ng DNA, which is 29,000 or so T cell genomes. As originally analysed: With immunoSEQ giving junction-only sequences and no quality scores, filtering differed. Assay used: immunoSEQ multiplex PCR; TCRdb lists only in-frame clones, some missing. V, J and clone size are taken as reported in that table, and D and trimming were inferred from the DNA itself. In the table there are about 980,000 clones, over 60% of which are singletons.

Sequencing was done on a sample of memory CD4+ T cells sorted from blood. The subset: CD45RA-negative fraction. This TCR came from a man younger than 35 in good health. The V call is TRBV25-1, the J call TRBJ2-2; possibly TRBD1 for D (5 bases). CDR3 in amino acids: CASSVDSLNTGELFF. CDR3 bases: TGTGCCAGCAGCGTAGACAGTTTGAACACCGGGGAGCTGTTTTTT.